This T cell receptor (beta chain) originates from a study of T cells in narcolepsy. Libraries were prepared by immunoSEQ multiplex PCR; TCRdb keeps only in-frame clonotypes and omits some of them. The data show over 25,000 clones, with approximately 83% seen just once and about 0.9% held by the top ten. With regard to this clone: Different DNA sequences within this sample yield the same CDR3.

The CDR3 contains 15 residues. The V and J ends lost 3 bases and 5 bases, in that order; junction bases with no gene match: 8. Per the germline V gene, CDR1 is SGHRS and CDR2 is YFSETQ. The source material was CD45RA- memory CD4+ T cells from PBMCs. This receptor was identified in a human donor with narcolepsy. This chain connects TRBV5-1 to TRBJ1-1; 9 bases agree with TRBD1. The chain's CDR3 is CASSSPGTGLTEAFF. In DNA, the CDR3 is TGCGCCAGCAGCTCCCCGGGGACAGGGCTTACTGAAGCTTTCTTT.